This TCR beta chain was captured in a study of cytomegalovirus exposure and HLA in healthy donors. Study results and caveats: Reportedly, diagnosis of cytomegalovirus status by the classifier showed high specificity and sensitivity.

About this clone itself: Its antigen is still unknown.

60 Vbeta and 13 Jbeta primers were used in PCR. Assay used: immunoSEQ multiplex PCR; TCRdb lists only in-frame clones, some missing. This table holds about 160,000 clones, approximately 75% found once. V lost 0 bases to trimming and J lost 4 bases, with 12 bases between them. Germline V gives CDR1 GTSNPN, CDR2 SVGIG (reference sequence). The length of the CDR3 is 14 residues. Material for sequencing was PBMCs. The chain recombines TRBV30 with TRBJ2-5; possible D gene TRBD2, 5 bases. The receptor was isolated from a man aged 25 to 40 in good health and CMV-seropositive. CDR3 residues: CAWSVGVRGETQYF. For the CDR3, the DNA is TGTGCCTGGAGTGTCGGGGTTCGTGGAGAGACCCAGTACTTC. The variable domain in full, with the rest retrieved from reference TRBV30 and TRBJ2-5, is SQTIHQWPATLVQPVGSPLSLECTVEGTSNPNLYWYRQAAGRGLQLLFYSVGIGQISSEVPQNLSASRPQDRQFILSSKKLLLSDSGFYLCAWSVGVRGETQYFGPGTRLLVL.